The 30 T cell receptor beta chains given below trace back to one sample, sequenced in a study of T cells after yellow fever vaccination. TCRdb fed the 5' RACE reads into MiXCR, producing one record per CDR3 protein. The data hold hundreds of thousands of distinct CDR3 sequences, with roughly 14% observed a single time. The starting material was PBMCs, obtained on the day of the yellow fever booster vaccination. The receptors stem from a man under 40 who received the YFV17D yellow fever vaccine.

The J gene is TRBJ1-6, the V gene TRBV7-2; D is unresolved. CDR3 length: 13 residues. The germline V gene has CDR1 SGHTA and CDR2 FQGNSA. Trimming took 2 bases from V and 6 from J, leaving 5 bases between them. The CDR3 nucleotides are TGTGCCAGCAGCTTAAAAGTTAATTCACCCCTCCACTTT. Amino acid sequence: CASSLKVNSPLHF. The whole variable domain, filled in from reference TRBV7-2 and TRBJ1-6, reads GAGVSQSPSNKVTEKGKDVELRCDPISGHTALYWYRQSLGQGLEFLIYFQGNSAPDKSGLPSDRFSAERTGGSVSTLTIQRTQQEDSAVYLCASSLKVNSPLHFGNGTRLTVT.

The J gene is TRBJ2-5, the V gene TRBV20-1, with TRBD1 as a possible D gene (6 bases). Deletions cut 6 bases from V and 1 base from J, with 15 bases between. Per germline, CDR1 DFQATT and CDR2 SNEGSKA (reference sequence). The CDR3 has 14 residues. In nucleotides, the CDR3 is TGCAGTGCCGACCCTGGACAGTTCCAAGAGACCCAGTACTTC. This codes for CSADPGQFQETQYF.

This clonotype was seen repeatedly, ten times or more. The chain employs TRBV12-3 or TRBV12-4 and TRBJ2-2; D remains ambiguous. The CDR3 contains 12 residues. Trimming cost V 3 bases and J 7 bases, with 6 bases left between them. CDR3 DNA sequence: TGTGCCAGCAGTTTGGTTGACGGGGAGCTGTTTTTT. It encodes CASSLVDGELFF.

The table lists this clonotype with a few counts. The chain joins TRBV5-1 to TRBJ2-7; D possibly corresponds to TRBD1 (6 bases). V was cut by 0 bases and J by 2 bases, with 12 bases left in between. This CDR3 comprises 15 residues. Germline V gives CDR1 SGHRS, CDR2 YFSETQ. CDR3 nucleotides: TGCGCCAGCAGCTTGGTAGGGACAAGGCCCTACGAGCAGTACTTC. Its protein product is CASSLVGTRPYEQYF.

J is TRBJ2-7 and V is TRBV29-1; no clear D. The CDR3 sequence is 9 residues long. Germline CDR1 SQVTM, CDR2 ANQGSEA. CDR3 in amino acids: CNARVEQYF. The CDR3 DNA sequence: TGCAACGCAAGGGTAGAGCAGTACTTC.

The CDR3 protein is CASSTSRGSYNSPLHF. CDR3 nucleotides: TGTGCCAGCAGTACCAGCAGGGGTTCCTATAATTCACCCCTCCACTTT. The V and J genes are TRBV28 and TRBJ1-6; tentatively, D is TRBD1 (6 bases). CDR3 size: 16 residues. Germline V gene data show CDR1 as MDHEN and CDR2 as SYDVKM. The ends were cut back, 5 bases at V and 1 base at J, with 12 bases in the middle.

The CDR3 region is CASSQVRGFTGELFF. CDR3 DNA sequence: TGTGCCAGCAGCCAAGTTCGGGGGTTCACCGGGGAGCTGTTTTTT. The chain is built from TRBV14 and TRBJ2-2; TRBD2 is a possible D gene (6 bases). This CDR3 is 15 amino acids long. Trimming cost V 1 base and J 4 bases, with 10 bases left between them. The germline V gene has CDR1 SGHDN and CDR2 FVKESK.

The V gene is TRBV24-1, the J gene TRBJ2-1; 9 nucleotides agree with TRBD2. The CDR3 sequence is 15 residues long. Germline V gene lookup returns CDR1 KGHDR and CDR2 SFDVKD. The ends lost 9 bases at V and 2 bases at J; junction bases unmatched: 7. The CDR3 loop reads CATGIAGAPYNEQFF. The CDR3 DNA is TGTGCCACCGGGATAGCGGGAGCCCCCTACAATGAGCAGTTCTTC.

This clonotype came up a few times. The chain joins TRBV3-1 to TRBJ2-1; possibly TRBD1 or TRBD2 for D (5 bases each). Looked up from germline, CDR1 is LGHDT and CDR2 is YNNKEL (reference sequence). CDR3 length: 16 residues. The V gene lost 5 bases and the J gene lost 0 bases, with 14 bases spanning the gap. As DNA, the CDR3 is TGTGCCAGCAGCTCTACGGGACGGCGCTCCTACAATGAGCAGTTCTTC. It encodes CASSSTGRRSYNEQFF.

The V and J genes are TRBV7-2 and TRBJ2-3, with 13 bases fitting TRBD2. CDR1 and CDR2 (germline): SGHTA, FQGNSA. V gave up 4 bases and J gave up 5 bases; unmatched junction bases: 6. The length of the CDR3 is 16 residues. The CDR3 region is CASSSRTSGSRDTQYF. CDR3 nucleotide sequence: TGTGCCAGCAGCTCTCGGACTAGCGGGAGTCGAGATACGCAGTATTTT.

This clonotype was detected only a few times. The V and J genes are TRBV7-2 and TRBJ2-1; no clear D. Trimming took 4 bases from V and 10 from J, leaving 11 bases between them. The germline gives CDR1 SGHTA, CDR2 FQGNSA. This CDR3 region has 12 residues. The CDR3 here is CASSSFGREQFF. The CDR3 bases are TGTGCCAGCAGCTCCTTCGGCAGGGAGCAGTTCTTC.

This clonotype has just a few counts. The rearrangement links TRBV29-1 to TRBJ2-2; D gene ambiguous. Germline CDR1 SQVTM, CDR2 ANQGSEA. This CDR3 contains 13 residues. Trimming took off 7 bases at V and 1 base at J, with 10 bases between the two ends. The CDR3 loop is CSADTRNTGELFF. Written as DNA, the CDR3 is TGCAGCGCAGACACAAGGAACACCGGGGAGCTGTTTTTT.

This clonotype occurred a few times. V and J are TRBV28 and TRBJ2-1; weak D call: TRBD1 (5 bases). Trimming took 5 bases from V and 10 from J, leaving 9 bases between them. The CDR3 loop spans 11 amino acids. Germline V gene lookup returns CDR1 MDHEN and CDR2 SYDVKM. CDR3 in DNA: TGTGCCAGCAGTGAGACAGTGGAGCAGTTCTTC. This codes for CASSETVEQFF.

The rearrangement links TRBV20-1 to TRBJ1-5, with TRBD1 matching over 9 bases. The CDR3 is 14 amino acids. V dropped 0 bases and J dropped 9; count of bases not matched to a gene: 6. Germline V gene sequence: CDR1 DFQATT, CDR2 SNEGSKA (reference sequence). The CDR3 DNA is TGCAGTGCTAGAGAGGGACAGGGCTCATGGCCCCAGCATTTT. Residues: CSAREGQGSWPQHF.

The V call is TRBV4-3, the J call TRBJ2-3; D may be TRBD2 (5 bases). The V gene lost 1 base and the J gene lost 2 bases, with 16 bases spanning the gap. The length of the CDR3 is 17 residues. Germline CDR1 and CDR2: LGHNA and YSLEER. Written as DNA, the CDR3 is TGCGCCAGCAGCCAAGTCTTGCAGCGGAGTTACACAGATACGCAGTATTTT. Amino acid sequence: CASSQVLQRSYTDTQYF.

V gene TRBV7-2 combines with J gene TRBJ2-1, with a weak D call TRBD2 (7 bases). V gave up 0 bases and J gave up 6 bases, with 18 bases separating them. This CDR3 contains 17 residues. Germline V CDR1 and CDR2: SGHTA, FQGNSA. CDR3 sequence: CASSLARGQWTSNEQFF. The CDR3 coding sequence is TGTGCCAGCAGCTTAGCGAGGGGACAATGGACTAGCAATGAGCAGTTCTTC.

This clonotype was observed a handful of times. J is TRBJ2-1 and V is TRBV10-3, with 7 bases aligning to TRBD2. The V gene end was trimmed by 6 bases and the J gene end by 6 bases; junction bases not matched to a gene: 5. CDR3 length equals 13 residues. CDR1 and CDR2 (germline): ENHRY, SYGVKD. CDR3 loop: CAIRAGAINEQFF. The CDR3, as DNA: TGTGCCATCAGGGCGGGAGCAATCAATGAGCAGTTCTTC.

This clonotype was seen a handful of times. This rearrangement joins TRBV29-1 to TRBJ2-1; 8 nucleotides agree with TRBD2. The V segment lost 7 bases and the J segment 3 bases; nucleotides outside the gene matches: 11. The CDR3 runs to 15 residues. Germline CDR1 and CDR2: SQVTM and ANQGSEA. The CDR3, as DNA: TGCAGCGGGAGGGGAACTAGCGGAGACTACAATGAGCAGTTCTTC. It yields the protein CSGRGTSGDYNEQFF.

This clonotype was observed at least ten times. The chain joins TRBV18 to TRBJ1-2; a weak D match, TRBD1 (6 bases). Trimming took 0 bases from V and 4 from J, leaving 15 bases between them. The germline V gene has CDR1 KGHSH and CDR2 LQKENI. The CDR3 runs 16 residues. CDR3 loop: CASSPPDSSTRYGYTF. The DNA of the CDR3 is TGTGCCAGCTCACCACCGGACAGTTCCACCCGCTATGGCTACACCTTC. Full variable domain (missing parts from reference TRBV18 and TRBJ1-2): NAGVMQNPRHLVRRRGQEARLRCSPMKGHSHVYWYRQLPEEGLKFMVYLQKENIIDESGMPKERFSAEFPKEGPSILRIQQVVRGDSAAYFCASSPPDSSTRYGYTFGSGTRLTVV.

This clonotype was seen more than once but under ten times. The chain uses TRBV7-6 and TRBJ2-7, with D possibly being TRBD2 (6 bases). Between the trimmed V and J ends, which lost 7 bases and 6 bases, there was a span of 19 bases. The CDR3 covers 14 residues. CDR1 is SGHVS and CDR2 is FNYEAQ in the germline V gene. The chain's CDR3 is CASTPWGGNFEQYF. The CDR3 DNA sequence: TGTGCCAGCACCCCTTGGGGCGGGAACTTCGAGCAGTACTTC.

The rearrangement joins TRBV29-1 to TRBJ1-5; D is ambiguous. The V and J ends lost 4 bases and 0 bases respectively, with 7 bases between them. CDR1 and CDR2 from the germline V gene are SQVTM and ANQGSEA. The CDR3 consists of 13 residues. CDR3 in DNA: TGCAGCGTTGCTTTAGCTAGCAATCAGCCCCAGCATTTT. Amino acid sequence: CSVALASNQPQHF.

This clonotype has a single count. The rearrangement joins TRBV16 to TRBJ2-1; 7 nucleotides align to TRBD1. The germline CDR1 and CDR2 sequences are KGHSY and FQNENV. The V gene end was trimmed by 8 bases and the J gene end by 7 bases; junction bases not matched to a gene: 8. The CDR3 runs 13 residues. The CDR3 reads CASGWTGLNEQFF. For the CDR3, the DNA is TGTGCCAGCGGATGGACAGGCCTAAATGAGCAGTTCTTC.

This clonotype appeared a few times. The chain joins TRBV11-2 to TRBJ2-7; no reliable D call. V lost 5 bases and J lost 4, with 9 bases in between. The CDR3 extends over 12 amino acids. Germline V CDR1 and CDR2: SGHAT, FQNNGV. The CDR3 nucleotides are TGTGCCAGCAGCCACGACGGGTACGAGCAGTACTTC. Amino acids: CASSHDGYEQYF.

The chain carries TRBV19 and TRBJ2-2; no reliable D call. V gave up 4 bases and J gave up 0 bases, with 3 bases separating them. The CDR3 is 13 amino acids. CDR1 LNHDA and CDR2 SQIVND come from the germline V gene (reference sequence). CDR3 protein: CASSKANTGELFF. DNA for the CDR3: TGTGCCAGTAGTAAAGCGAACACCGGGGAGCTGTTTTTT.

The V and J genes are TRBV7-8 and TRBJ2-2; weak D call: TRBD2 (6 bases). Per the germline V gene, CDR1 is SGHVS and CDR2 is FQNEAQ. V was shortened by 5 bases and J by 1 base, with 26 bases between the two germline ends. The CDR3 runs to 20 residues. The CDR3 bases are TGTGCCAGCAGCAGAACCGGGGGAGGACTCCCCGCAAGGAACACCGGGGAGCTGTTTTTT. It specifies CASSRTGGGLPARNTGELFF. Looking up the rest from reference TRBV7-8 and TRBJ2-2 gives the full variable domain: GAGVSQSPRYKVAKRGQDVALRCDPISGHVSLFWYQQALGQGPEFLTYFQNEAQLDKSGLPSDRFFAERPEGSVSTLKIQRTQQEDSAVYLCASSRTGGGLPARNTGELFFGEGSRLTVL.

The V gene is TRBV2, the J gene TRBJ2-1; TRBD2 matches 8 bases. The ends lost 6 bases at V and 9 bases at J; junction bases unmatched: 13. This CDR3 has 15 residues. Germline loops: CDR1 SNHLY, CDR2 FYNNEI. Written as DNA, the CDR3 is TGTGCCAGCAGGCGAACAGCGGGAGAGTTCGGTGAGCAGTTCTTC. Translating it yields CASRRTAGEFGEQFF.

The chain joins TRBV6-1 to TRBJ2-2, with 8 bases that match TRBD1. This CDR3 region has 15 residues. Germline CDR1 reads MNHNS; CDR2 reads SASEGT. J lost 4 bases, V lost 7 bases, and 8 bases had no gene match. This chain's CDR3 is CASTADRVPTGELFF. Here the CDR3 DNA reads TGTGCCAGCACCGCGGACAGGGTACCCACCGGGGAGCTGTTTTTT.

V usage is TRBV20-1 and J usage is TRBJ2-2, with TRBD2 matching over 12 bases. Germline-derived CDR1 and CDR2 are DFQATT and SNEGSKA (reference sequence). J lost 7 bases, V lost 6 bases, and 9 bases had no gene match. This CDR3 contains 15 residues. The CDR3: CSATRLAGAIGELFF. CDR3 coding DNA: TGCAGTGCCACCCGACTAGCGGGAGCAATCGGGGAGCTGTTTTTT.

This clonotype was seen a few times. The J gene is TRBJ2-5, the V gene TRBV2; 13 bases line up with TRBD2. Germline trimming cut 5 bases from V and 5 bases from J; bases unmatched to any gene: 8. Germline V gene sequence: CDR1 SNHLY, CDR2 FYNNEI. The CDR3 runs 16 residues. CDR3 protein: CASSRTSGRRVETQYF. CDR3 nucleotide sequence: TGTGCCAGCAGTCGGACTAGCGGGAGAAGGGTGGAGACCCAGTACTTC.

The V gene is TRBV20-1, the J gene TRBJ2-5; 9 bases fit TRBD2. The CDR3 extends over 13 amino acids. V lost 6 bases, J lost 2 bases, and 4 bases stayed unmatched. Per the germline V gene, CDR1 is DFQATT and CDR2 is SNEGSKA (reference sequence). Here the CDR3 reads CSARTSAQETQYF. The CDR3, as DNA: TGCAGTGCGCGGACTAGCGCGCAAGAGACCCAGTACTTC.